This T cell receptor beta chain was captured by sequencing in a study of blood T cell repertoires in COVID-19. On the study more broadly: Samples representing acute and convalescent COVID-19 were sourced from the United States, Italy and Spain.

Two negative PCRs, clearance, or symptom resolution were required of recovered Cohort 3 donors. Using immunoSEQ multiplex PCR, the repertoire was profiled, and TCRdb retains in-frame clones only, with some absent. The data contain about 380,000 clones, 88% of them singletons. Sequencing was performed on PBMCs or T cells enriched from blood (not recorded which). This TCR was recovered from a woman under 30 who had recovered from COVID-19.

The CDR3 loop reads CASSYSQARFGYTF. The DNA of the CDR3 is TGTGCCAGCAGTTACTCCCAGGCCCGGTTCGGCTACACCTTC. V gene TRBV6-5 combines with J gene TRBJ1-2; D uncertain. The CDR3 loop spans 14 amino acids. V was shortened by 0 bases and J by 8 bases, with 13 bases between the two germline ends. From germline, CDR1 is MNHEY and CDR2 SVGAGI.